Reported below is one T cell receptor beta chain. Its antigen is unidentified. Profiled with immunoSEQ multiplex PCR; TCRdb holds only in-frame clones, not every one. This sample has 53,000 or so clones, with more than 65% found just once. Each patient experienced a relapse that followed autologous stem cell transplantation, and brentuximab vedotin exposure varied. The source of the sample is a study of PD-1 blockade in classical Hodgkin lymphoma. Study as a whole: Patients got intravenous nivolumab 3 mg/kg every 2 weeks. Findings of the study overall: Repertoires differed for reasons still undefined, possibly disease activity or prior therapy. Complete responders had baseline diversity similar to newly diagnosed patients. By C4D1, CD4+ diversity increased significantly, especially in complete responders.

The specimen comprised peripheral blood mononuclear cells (PBMCs), sampled at baseline. The TCR originated in a human donor with classical Hodgkin lymphoma.

The CDR3 nucleotides are TGTGCCGCCTGTCGGGACAGGGGGCACGAGCAGTACTTC. Its protein product is CAACRDRGHEQYF. This chain links TRBV2 with TRBJ2-7, with 12 bases matching TRBD1. V shed 11 bases, J shed 5 bases, and the junction held 7 bases outside the gene matches. Germline V gene sequence: CDR1 SNHLY, CDR2 FYNNEI. The CDR3 has 13 amino acids.